This TCR beta chain was profiled in a study of control samples from healthy donors and cancer patients. Germline V gene sequence: CDR1 DFQATT, CDR2 SNEGSKA (reference sequence). The CDR3 contains 15 residues. V was cut by 3 bases and J by 5 bases, with 17 bases left in between. Only in-frame clones appear in the TCRdb table, and some are missing; sequencing was by immunoSEQ multiplex PCR. The table includes 78,000 or so clones, about four fifths detected once. This clone was counted once. The sequence was obtained from a man aged 50 to 59 in good health. The genes are TRBV20-1 and TRBJ2-1; no definite D call. Sequencing input: blood. In nucleotides, the CDR3 is TGCAGTGCTAGTACCGCGCTCGAGTTAGACAATGAGCAGTTCTTC. It translates to CSASTALELDNEQFF.